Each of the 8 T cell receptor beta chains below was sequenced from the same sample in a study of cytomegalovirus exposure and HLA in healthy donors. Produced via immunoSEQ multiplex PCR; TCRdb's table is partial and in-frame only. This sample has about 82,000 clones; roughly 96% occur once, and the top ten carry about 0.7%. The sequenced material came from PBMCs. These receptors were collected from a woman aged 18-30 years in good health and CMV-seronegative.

The CDR3 DNA reads as TGTGCCGGTGAACAGGGGGCGACTAATGAAAAACTGTTTTTT. Translating gives CAGEQGATNEKLFF. This chain links TRBV27 with TRBJ1-4, with 9 nucleotides matching TRBD1. Germline loops: CDR1 MNHEY, CDR2 SMNVEV (reference sequence). V lost 11 bases and J lost 2; bases outside the gene matches: 6. This CDR3 has 14 amino acids.

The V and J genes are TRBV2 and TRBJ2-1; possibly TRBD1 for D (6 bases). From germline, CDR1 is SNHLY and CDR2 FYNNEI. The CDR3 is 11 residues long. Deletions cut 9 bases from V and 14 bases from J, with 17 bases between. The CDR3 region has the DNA TGTGCCAGGAAGTCCGGGACACCGGAGTTCTTC. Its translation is CARKSGTPEFF.

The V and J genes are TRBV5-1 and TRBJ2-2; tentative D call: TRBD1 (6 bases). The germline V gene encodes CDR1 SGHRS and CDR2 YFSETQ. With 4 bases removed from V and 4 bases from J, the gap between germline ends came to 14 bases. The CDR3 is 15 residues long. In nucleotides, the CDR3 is TGCGCCAGCAGCCTTCAAAAAGGGGGCACCGGGGAGCTGTTTTTT. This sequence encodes CASSLQKGGTGELFF.

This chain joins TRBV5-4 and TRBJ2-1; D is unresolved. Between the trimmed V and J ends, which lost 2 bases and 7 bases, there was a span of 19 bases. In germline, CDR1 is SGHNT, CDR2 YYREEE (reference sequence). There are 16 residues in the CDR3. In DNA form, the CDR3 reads TGTGCCAGCAGCTTTCGGTCACAGAGTAAATCGAATGAGCAGTTCTTC. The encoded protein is CASSFRSQSKSNEQFF.

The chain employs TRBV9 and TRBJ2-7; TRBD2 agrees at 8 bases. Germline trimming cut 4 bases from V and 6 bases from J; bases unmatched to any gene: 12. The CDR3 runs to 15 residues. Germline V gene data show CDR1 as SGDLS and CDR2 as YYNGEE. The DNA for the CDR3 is TGTGCCAGCAGCAGTTTAGCGGGGCCCCCTCTCGAGCAGTACTTC. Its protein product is CASSSLAGPPLEQYF.

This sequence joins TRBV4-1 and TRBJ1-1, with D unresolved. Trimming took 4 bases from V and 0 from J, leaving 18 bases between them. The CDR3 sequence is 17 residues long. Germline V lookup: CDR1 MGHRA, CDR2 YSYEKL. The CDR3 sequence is CASSPHPAEEVNTEAFF. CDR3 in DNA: TGCGCCAGCAGCCCTCACCCCGCGGAGGAGGTGAACACTGAAGCTTTCTTT.

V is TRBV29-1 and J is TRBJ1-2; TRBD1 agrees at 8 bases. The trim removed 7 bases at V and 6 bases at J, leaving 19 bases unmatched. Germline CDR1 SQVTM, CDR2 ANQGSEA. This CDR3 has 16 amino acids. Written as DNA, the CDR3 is TGCAGCGCCACTGGGTTGGGAGAGACAGGGGTGAATGGCTACACCTTC. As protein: CSATGLGETGVNGYTF.

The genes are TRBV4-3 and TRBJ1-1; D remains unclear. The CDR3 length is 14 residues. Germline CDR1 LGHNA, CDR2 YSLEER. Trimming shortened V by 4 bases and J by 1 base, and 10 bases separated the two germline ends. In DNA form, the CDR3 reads TGCGCCAGCAGCCTGGAGGCTCCGAACACTGAAGCTTTCTTT. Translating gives CASSLEAPNTEAFF.